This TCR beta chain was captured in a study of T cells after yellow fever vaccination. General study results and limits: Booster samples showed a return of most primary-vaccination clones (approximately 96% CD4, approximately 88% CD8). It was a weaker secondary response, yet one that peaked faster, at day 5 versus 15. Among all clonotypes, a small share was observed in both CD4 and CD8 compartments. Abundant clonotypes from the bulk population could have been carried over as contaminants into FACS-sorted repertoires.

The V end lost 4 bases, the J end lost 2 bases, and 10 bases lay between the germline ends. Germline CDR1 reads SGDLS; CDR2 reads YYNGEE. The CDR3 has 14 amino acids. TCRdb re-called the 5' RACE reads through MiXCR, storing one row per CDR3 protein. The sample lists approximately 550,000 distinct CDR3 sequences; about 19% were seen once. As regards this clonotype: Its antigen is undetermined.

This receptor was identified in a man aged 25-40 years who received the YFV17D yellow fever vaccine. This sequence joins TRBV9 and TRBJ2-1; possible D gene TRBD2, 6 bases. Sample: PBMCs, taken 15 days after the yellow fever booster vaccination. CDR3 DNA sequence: TGTGCCAGCAGCCCGGAGGGGACCTACAATGAGCAGTTCTTC. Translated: CASSPEGTYNEQFF.